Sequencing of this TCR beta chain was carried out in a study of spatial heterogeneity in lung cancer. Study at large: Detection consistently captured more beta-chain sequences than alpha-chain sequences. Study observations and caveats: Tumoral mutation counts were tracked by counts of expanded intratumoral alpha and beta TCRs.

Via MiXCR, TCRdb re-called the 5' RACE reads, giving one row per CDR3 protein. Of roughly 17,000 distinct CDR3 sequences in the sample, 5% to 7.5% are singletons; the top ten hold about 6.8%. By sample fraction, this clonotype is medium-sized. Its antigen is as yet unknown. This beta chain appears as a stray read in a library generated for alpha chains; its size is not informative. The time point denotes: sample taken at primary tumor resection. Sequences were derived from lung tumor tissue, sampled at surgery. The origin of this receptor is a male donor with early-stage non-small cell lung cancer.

CDR3: CASSYHSGGGETQYF. The CDR3, as DNA: TGTGCCAGCAGTTACCACTCAGGGGGCGGTGAGACCCAGTACTTC. V usage is TRBV6-6 and J usage is TRBJ2-5; 8 bases are a match to TRBD1. V lost 2 bases, J lost 5 bases, and 7 bases stayed unmatched. The CDR3 totals 15 residues. Germline V gene sequence: CDR1 MNHNY, CDR2 SVGAGI (reference sequence).